These 17 T cell receptor beta chains came from one sample sequenced in a study of blood T cell repertoires in COVID-19. The data were produced by immunoSEQ multiplex PCR, yet TCRdb's version contains in-frame clones alone and is incomplete. The table shows roughly 200,000 clones, with approximately 84% occurring only once. Specimen: peripheral blood. The receptors shown here come from a woman over 75 with acute or convalescent COVID-19.

The chain is built from TRBV5-1 and TRBJ2-1, with 8 bases that match TRBD2. Germline V lookup: CDR1 SGHRS, CDR2 YFSETQ. The CDR3 is made up of 15 amino acids. V lost 4 bases, J lost 9 bases, and 12 bases stayed unmatched. CDR3 bases: TGCGCCAGCAGCATCGGGACTAGGACTCGTCCTGAGCAGTTCTTC. Translating gives CASSIGTRTRPEQFF.

V usage is TRBV28 and J usage is TRBJ2-5; TRBD1 matches at 8 bases. The ends lost 6 bases at V and 5 bases at J; junction bases unmatched: 5. The CDR3 extends over 13 amino acids. Germline V lookup: CDR1 MDHEN, CDR2 SYDVKM. The CDR3 spells CASSGQGPETQYF. The DNA of the CDR3 is TGTGCCAGCAGCGGACAGGGCCCGGAGACCCAGTACTTC.

The count of this clone is one. V gene TRBV9 combines with J gene TRBJ1-3; possible D gene TRBD1, 6 bases. Germline V gene lookup returns CDR1 SGDLS and CDR2 YYNGEE. The V and J ends lost 2 bases and 4 bases respectively, with 13 bases between them. The CDR3 runs 15 residues. The CDR3 coding sequence is TGTGCCAGCAGCGTCGGACAGCTCGGCGGAAACACCATATATTTT. Encoded protein: CASSVGQLGGNTIYF.

V gene TRBV7-2 combines with J gene TRBJ2-2; D is perhaps TRBD2 (5 bases). This CDR3 is built from 16 residues. V was shortened by 2 bases and J by 6 bases, with 16 bases between the two germline ends. Looked up from germline, CDR1 is SGHTA and CDR2 is FQGNSA. The CDR3 DNA sequence: TGTGCCAGCAGCTTAATCGGAGGAGTGAATTCCGGGGAGCTGTTTTTT. Its translation: CASSLIGGVNSGELFF.

CDR3 sequence reads: CASSFSGQGNTEAFF. The CDR3 DNA reads as TGCGCCAGCAGCTTCTCTGGACAGGGGAACACTGAAGCTTTCTTT. The chain links TRBV5-1 to TRBJ1-1; TRBD1 aligns across 8 bases. The germline CDR1 and CDR2 sequences are SGHRS and YFSETQ. The trim removed 2 bases at V and 1 base at J, leaving 4 bases unmatched. The CDR3 runs to 15 residues.

This rearrangement joins TRBV7-2 to TRBJ2-7; 10 bases are shared with TRBD2. There are 15 residues in the CDR3. Trimming cost V 5 bases and J 4 bases; bases outside gene matches: 8. From germline, CDR1 is SGHTA and CDR2 FQGNSA. Here the CDR3 DNA reads TGTGCCAGCAGCCTACTAGCGGGGAGTTTATACGAGCAGTACTTC. This codes for CASSLLAGSLYEQYF.

This chain links TRBV4-3 with TRBJ1-2, with 7 bases aligning to TRBD1. The junction had 7 bases not matched to a gene; V was cut back by 1 base and J by 5 bases. Germline-derived CDR1 and CDR2 are LGHNA and YSLEER. The CDR3 consists of 15 residues. CDR3 in amino acids: CASSQAGTAPYGYTF. CDR3 in DNA: TGCGCCAGCAGCCAAGCCGGGACAGCTCCATATGGCTACACCTTC.

The genes are TRBV6-2 or TRBV6-3 and TRBJ1-2; TRBD1 matches at 9 bases. Germline CDR1 is MNHEY and CDR2 is SVGEGT. CDR3 length: 16 residues. The V gene end was trimmed by 5 bases and the J gene end by 4 bases; junction bases not matched to a gene: 11. CDR3 residues: CASSRVRGQGSYGYTF. In nucleotides, the CDR3 is TGTGCCAGCAGTCGCGTCCGGGGACAGGGAAGCTATGGCTACACCTTC.

This rearrangement joins TRBV24-1 to TRBJ1-4, with 7 positions matching TRBD1. V lost 6 bases and J lost 5; bases outside the gene matches: 8. Germline CDR1 KGHDR, CDR2 SFDVKD. This CDR3 is built from 15 residues. The CDR3 reads CATSSTAGQNEKLFF. The DNA of the CDR3 is TGTGCCACCAGTAGTACCGCGGGACAGAATGAAAAACTGTTTTTT.

The chain recombines TRBV5-4 with TRBJ2-3, with 8 nucleotides matching TRBD1. The V gene end was trimmed by 7 bases and the J gene end by 0 bases; junction bases not matched to a gene: 7. The length of the CDR3 is 15 residues. Germline values: CDR1 SGHNT, CDR2 YYREEE (reference sequence). The CDR3 DNA is TGTGCCAGCCTTGCAGGGGGCACTAGCACAGATACGCAGTATTTT. The encoded protein is CASLAGGTSTDTQYF.

This chain connects TRBV6-5 to TRBJ1-5; no clear D. The V and J ends lost 5 bases and 4 bases respectively, with 9 bases between them. This CDR3 comprises 13 residues. Germline CDR1 and CDR2: MNHEY and SVGAGI. The CDR3 DNA follows: TGTGCCAGCAGTCCTTACAGAAATCAGCCCCAGCATTTT. Translated, it gives CASSPYRNQPQHF.

The chain carries TRBV5-1 and TRBJ1-2, with TRBD1 as a possible D gene (5 bases). In germline, CDR1 is SGHRS, CDR2 YFSETQ. This CDR3 has 15 amino acids. Trimming stripped 0 bases from V and 4 bases from J, with 13 bases between. This CDR3 reads CASSLVGELTYGYTF. The CDR3 nucleotides read TGCGCCAGCAGCTTGGTAGGGGAACTAACCTATGGCTACACCTTC.

The gene calls are TRBV7-9 and TRBJ1-5, with TRBD1 identical over 10 bases. Germline values: CDR1 SEHNR, CDR2 FQNEAQ (reference sequence). J was trimmed by 7 bases and V by 1 base; bases with no gene match: 4. The CDR3 sequence is 15 residues long. The CDR3 bases are TGTGCCAGCAGCTTAGGGACAGGGGGGAAGCAGCCCCAGCATTTT. Its translation: CASSLGTGGKQPQHF.

V gene TRBV28 combines with J gene TRBJ1-3; a weak D match, TRBD1 (5 bases). This CDR3 contains 13 residues. Germline V gives CDR1 MDHEN, CDR2 SYDVKM. Trimming removed 10 bases at V and 0 bases at J, with 10 bases between. CDR3 sequence (DNA): TGTGCCATCAGACAGTTCTCTGGAAACACCATATATTTT. It encodes CAIRQFSGNTIYF.

The genes are TRBV27 and TRBJ2-1, with 8 bases identical to TRBD2. The germline V gene encodes CDR1 MNHEY and CDR2 SMNVEV (reference sequence). V lost 0 bases and J lost 4; bases outside the gene matches: 2. The CDR3 has 15 amino acids. DNA for the CDR3: TGTGCCAGCAGTTTATCTGTAGCGGGGTACAATGAGCAGTTCTTC. The encoded protein is CASSLSVAGYNEQFF.

The rearrangement links TRBV30 to TRBJ2-1; no definite D call. This CDR3 is 14 amino acids long. The V end was cut by 6 bases, the J end by 3 bases, with 15 bases between. Germline loops: CDR1 GTSNPN, CDR2 SVGIG (reference sequence). The CDR3 DNA reads as TGTGCCTGCACCCGGTCGTCCTTCTACAATGAGCAGTTCTTC. It encodes CACTRSSFYNEQFF. Drawing the rest from reference TRBV30 and TRBJ2-1, the complete variable domain is SQTIHQWPATLVQPVGSPLSLECTVEGTSNPNLYWYRQAAGRGLQLLFYSVGIGQISSEVPQNLSASRPQDRQFILSSKKLLLSDSGFYLCACTRSSFYNEQFFGPGTRLTVL.

This chain uses TRBV7-2 with TRBJ2-5; TRBD2 aligns across 9 bases. With V trimmed by 5 bases and J by 5 bases, 12 bases remained unmatched. The germline V gene encodes CDR1 SGHTA and CDR2 FQGNSA. This CDR3 has 16 amino acids. The DNA of the CDR3 is TGTGCCAGCAGCCCGACCAGGCTAGCGGGACTGGAGACCCAGTACTTC. It yields the protein CASSPTRLAGLETQYF. Full variable domain (missing parts from reference TRBV7-2 and TRBJ2-5): GAGVSQSPSNKVTEKGKDVELRCDPISGHTALYWYRQSLGQGLEFLIYFQGNSAPDKSGLPSDRFSAERTGGSVSTLTIQRTQQEDSAVYLCASSPTRLAGLETQYFGPGTRLLVL.